Each of the 18 T cell receptor beta chains below was sequenced from the same sample in a study of T-cell memory formation after mild COVID-19 (dated by TCRdb to 2020 to 2022). Library preparation was by 5' RACE. Sequencer: Illumina NovaSeq 6000. Through fastp at Q25 and MiXCR, TCRdb rebuilt clones from the public reads, retaining in-frame beta chains. CDR3 protein duplicates are merged, each entry listing the most common genes and DNA. The sample yields roughly 450,000 distinct CDR3 sequences; around 17% were counted once. Of the sample, 20% to 25% falls within the top ten clones. The sample taken for sequencing was PBMCs or a T cell subset sorted from them (not recorded which). These receptors originate from a man aged 18 to 30 who had mild COVID-19 (a few samples of this study predate the infection). The sample titles of this study are shuffled in the database, so cell type and time point are left out; the donor was told from shared clones.

The table lists this clonotype with a few counts. In nucleotides, the CDR3 is TGTGCCTGGAGTGTAAGGGAACTATACAATGAGCAGTTCTTC. Translating it yields CAWSVRELYNEQFF. The chain has TRBV30 and TRBJ2-1; D gene unclear. The germline gives CDR1 GTSNPN, CDR2 SVGIG (reference sequence). V gave up 0 bases and J gave up 4 bases, with 10 bases separating them. The CDR3 covers 14 residues. Full variable domain (remainder filled in from reference TRBV30 and TRBJ2-1): SQTIHQWPATLVQPVGSPLSLECTVEGTSNPNLYWYRQAAGRGLQLLFYSVGIGQISSEVPQNLSASRPQDRQFILSSKKLLLSDSGFYLCAWSVRELYNEQFFGPGTRLTVL.

This rearrangement joins TRBV24-1 to TRBJ2-1, with D unresolved. V was cut by 3 bases and J by 11 bases, with 7 bases left in between. Germline V gives CDR1 KGHDR, CDR2 SFDVKD. The CDR3 covers 11 residues. The CDR3, as DNA: TGTGCCACCAGTGATCCTGCGCAGCAGTTCTTC. Translated, it gives CATSDPAQQFF.

In this sample, this clonotype turned up a few times. The chain carries TRBV7-2 and TRBJ1-6; 7 nucleotides agree with TRBD1. Germline V lookup: CDR1 SGHTA, CDR2 FQGNSA. J lost 7 bases, V lost 5 bases, and 11 bases had no gene match. The CDR3 contains 16 residues. DNA for the CDR3: TGTGCCAGCAGCCCACAGGGGAGCGTGTTGAATTCACCCCTCCACTTT. Translation gives CASSPQGSVLNSPLHF.

The J gene is TRBJ1-1, the V gene TRBV6-5, with 9 bases that match TRBD1. Trimming at V came to 7 bases and at J to 5 bases, leaving 14 bases not matched to a gene. Germline CDR1 reads MNHEY; CDR2 reads SVGAGI. The CDR3 is 16 residues long. CDR3 protein: CASTPTLYRGRTEAFF. CDR3 nucleotides: TGTGCCAGCACTCCGACCCTTTACAGGGGGCGGACTGAAGCTTTCTTT.

The CDR3 protein is CSVAGTSGGVVSGELFF. CDR3 coding DNA: TGCAGCGTAGCCGGGACTAGCGGGGGGGTCGTATCCGGGGAGCTGTTTTTT. J is TRBJ2-2 and V is TRBV29-1, with TRBD2 matching 16 bases. Germline CDR1 and CDR2: SQVTM and ANQGSEA. The CDR3 is 17 residues long. The junction had 10 bases not matched to a gene; V was cut back by 6 bases and J by 6 bases.

This chain joins TRBV3-1 and TRBJ2-7, with TRBD2 matching 8 bases. Germline lookup yields CDR1 LGHDT and CDR2 YNNKEL (reference sequence). The length of the CDR3 is 14 residues. V lost 2 bases, J lost 6 bases, and 6 bases stayed unmatched. CDR3 DNA sequence: TGTGCCAGCAGCCAAAGAAGCGGGGGAAGCGAGCAGTACTTC. The encoded protein is CASSQRSGGSEQYF.

This clonotype showed up just a few times. This chain connects TRBV7-8 to TRBJ2-2, with no clear D. The germline V gene has CDR1 SGHVS and CDR2 FQNEAQ. The CDR3 has 14 residues. The ends were cut back, 1 base at V and 8 bases at J, with 11 bases in the middle. The CDR3 here is CASSLGSSIGELFF. The CDR3 DNA is TGTGCCAGCAGCTTAGGCTCCTCGATAGGGGAGCTGTTTTTT.

The gene calls are TRBV6-1 and TRBJ2-7; 8 positions agree with TRBD1. The trim removed 5 bases at V and 3 bases at J, leaving 3 bases unmatched. The CDR3 consists of 13 residues. Germline assignment: CDR1 MNHNS and CDR2 SASEGT. Written as DNA, the CDR3 is TGTGCCAGCAGTTCTGGACAGGGCTACGAGCAGTACGTC. It is translated as CASSSGQGYEQYV.

In its sample, this clonotype was seen a few times. The J gene is TRBJ2-7, the V gene TRBV12-3 or TRBV12-4, with D tentatively TRBD1 (6 bases). Trimming stripped 1 base from V and 6 bases from J, with 10 bases between. This CDR3 region has 13 residues. CDR3 protein: CASSLGWGREQYF. The CDR3, as DNA: TGTGCCAGCAGTTTAGGTTGGGGGCGCGAGCAGTACTTC.

This clonotype was observed a few times. The chain is built from TRBV7-2 and TRBJ1-2; possible D gene TRBD1, 5 bases. CDR1 is SGHTA and CDR2 is FQGNSA in the germline V gene. The V and J ends lost 0 bases and 2 bases respectively, with 7 bases between them. The CDR3 contains 14 residues. The CDR3 loop reads CASSLAWGNYGYTF. The DNA of the CDR3 is TGTGCCAGCAGCTTAGCGTGGGGCAACTATGGCTACACCTTC.

This clonotype appeared many times. The chain uses TRBV13 and TRBJ2-2; D is undetermined. The V end lost 3 bases, the J end lost 7 bases, and 6 bases lay between the germline ends. The CDR3 extends over 12 amino acids. The germline V gene encodes CDR1 PRHDT and CDR2 FYEKMQ (reference sequence). In DNA form, the CDR3 reads TGTGCCAGCAGCTTCATGGGCGGGGAGCTGTTTTTT. Amino acids: CASSFMGGELFF.

Many counts were recorded for this clonotype. V gene TRBV5-1 combines with J gene TRBJ2-7; no reliable D call. The CDR3 consists of 14 residues. CDR1 and CDR2 from the germline V gene are SGHRS and YFSETQ. V lost 1 base and J 0 bases, leaving 8 bases between the germline ends. The CDR3 loop is CASSLTASSYEQYV. The CDR3, as DNA: TGCGCCAGCAGCTTGACAGCCAGCTCCTACGAGCAGTACGTC.

In its sample, this clonotype was seen many times. The chain couples TRBV4-1 to TRBJ2-1, with a tentative D call TRBD2 (6 bases). V shed 3 bases and J shed 3 bases, with 9 bases lying between them. CDR1 is MGHRA, CDR2 YSYEKL, per germline. The CDR3 is 14 residues long. CDR3 loop: CASSQGTFYNEQFF. The CDR3 DNA sequence: TGCGCCAGCAGCCAGGGGACTTTCTACAATGAGCAGTTCTTC.

The rearrangement uses TRBV9 and TRBJ2-3, with a tentative D call TRBD2 (7 bases). The CDR3 has 15 amino acids. The V end was cut by 2 bases, the J end by 5 bases, with 15 bases between. The germline V gene has CDR1 SGDLS and CDR2 YYNGEE. CDR3 residues: CASSVRGGAGDTQYF. Here the CDR3 DNA reads TGTGCCAGCAGCGTCCGAGGGGGGGCCGGAGATACGCAGTATTTT.

This clonotype was seen only a few times. The chain recombines TRBV7-2 with TRBJ2-2; 8 positions match TRBD1. Unmatched junction bases numbered 3, after V lost 2 bases and J lost 1 base. The CDR3 extends over 16 amino acids. Germline lookup yields CDR1 SGHTA and CDR2 FQGNSA. CDR3 sequence reads: CASSLLGTGNTGELFF. The CDR3 bases are TGTGCCAGCAGCTTACTGGGGACAGGGAACACCGGGGAGCTGTTTTTT.

This clonotype was recorded a few times. The rearrangement links TRBV29-1 to TRBJ2-5; maybe TRBD2 (5 bases). V lost 3 bases and J 2 bases, leaving 7 bases between the germline ends. This CDR3 contains 12 residues. Germline V gene sequence: CDR1 SQVTM, CDR2 ANQGSEA. This CDR3 is CSVDWTQETQYF. The CDR3 DNA reads as TGCAGCGTTGACTGGACTCAAGAGACCCAGTACTTC.

This clonotype showed up just a few times. The V and J genes are TRBV24-1 and TRBJ2-5; D could derive from TRBD1 or TRBD2 (6 bases each). The CDR3 runs to 14 residues. CDR1 KGHDR and CDR2 SFDVKD come from the germline V gene. Trimming stripped 3 bases from V and 7 bases from J, with 14 bases between. The CDR3 bases are TGTGCCACCAGTGATAACCGGGGGCTAGGGACCCAGTACTTC. This gives the protein CATSDNRGLGTQYF.

The chain links TRBV9 to TRBJ2-1, with 12 bases matching TRBD2. V shed 6 bases and J 6 bases; nucleotides not matched to a gene: 4. This CDR3 has 14 residues. Germline CDR1 and CDR2: SGDLS and YYNGEE. CDR3 region: CASNQLAGGNEQFF. CDR3 sequence (DNA): TGTGCCAGCAACCAACTAGCGGGGGGCAATGAGCAGTTCTTC.